These T cell receptor beta chains were read from a single sample in a study of T cell repertoires in cytomegalovirus infection. No antigen has been identified for these receptors. One entry per CDR3 protein results from TCRdb running MiXCR on the reads. The repertoire consists of about 71,000 distinct CDR3 sequences, with roughly 20% occurring once and the leading ten covering 55% to 75%. Here the sequenced sample was CD8+ T cells from cultured PBMCs, taken from culture after CMV antigen stimulation. The receptors derive from a human donor in good health (CMV status not recorded). Some clones in this sample may be carry-over from other donors' samples. Both conserved end residues are part of each CDR3. D genes are given only for firm matches. A row's size may be missing; if present it is once, few, many or a size class.

>-|TRBJ1-6|-|TRBV7-2
CASSPRTYSPLHF
TGTGCCAGCAGCCCCCGGACCTATTCACCCCTCCACTTT
>few|TRBJ2-6|-|TRBV4-1
CASSGRGTDGLRGANVLTF
TGCGCCAGCAGCGGGAGGGGGACAGATGGCTTAAGGGGGGCCAACGTCCTGACTTTC
>few|TRBJ1-1|-|TRBV12-5
CASGQRETEAFF
TGTGCTAGTGGCCAGCGGGAAACTGAAGCTTTCTTT
>-|TRBJ2-3|TRBD2|TRBV4-1
CASSPLTSGDTDTQYF
TGCGCCAGCAGCCCCCTAACTAGCGGGGACACAGATACGCAGTATTTT
>-|TRBJ2-7|-|TRBV20-1
CSAKLVRYEQYF
TGCAGTGCTAAACTAGTTCGATACGAGCAGTACTTC
>few|TRBJ2-2|-|TRBV6-8
CASSYSLGNTGELFF
TGTGCCAGCAGTTACTCGTTAGGAAACACCGGGGAGCTGTTTTTT
>few|TRBJ2-7|-|TRBV5-6
CASSPTYPNEQYF
TGTGCCAGCAGCCCCACCTACCCTAACGAGCAGTACTTC
>-|TRBJ2-7|TRBD2|TRBV7-9
CASSLSGGGLTYEQYF
TGTGCCAGCAGCCTTAGCGGGGGGGGCTTGACCTACGAGCAGTACTTC
>-|TRBJ2-3|-|TRBV7-2
CASSLLGPPSTDTQYF
TGTGCCAGCAGCTTATTAGGACCACCGAGCACAGATACGCAGTATTTT
>-|TRBJ2-7|TRBD1|TRBV6-2/TRBV6-3
CASSWDRNSYEQYF
TGTGCCAGCAGTTGGGACAGAAACTCCTACGAGCAGTACTTC
>-|TRBJ2-7|TRBD1|TRBV6-2/TRBV6-3
CASTNRGLAYEQYF
TGTGCCAGCACAAACAGGGGGCTGGCCTACGAGCAGTACTTC
>-|TRBJ2-7|-|TRBV7-2
CASSFPGYEQYF
TGTGCCAGCAGCTTCCCGGGCTACGAGCAGTACTTC
>few|TRBJ1-1|-|TRBV6-5
CASSEGVWEGTEAFF
TGTGCCAGCAGTGAAGGGGTATGGGAGGGAACTGAAGCTTTCTTT
>-|TRBJ1-1|TRBD1|TRBV18
CASSGDRYTEAFF
TGTGCCAGCTCAGGGGACAGATACACTGAAGCTTTCTTT
>few|TRBJ2-3|-|TRBV7-8
CASSLAGGPADTQYF
TGTGCCAGCAGCTTAGCGGGGGGGCCCGCAGATACGCAGTATTTT
>-|TRBJ1-5|-|TRBV7-3
CASSLGGANQPQHF
TGTGCCAGCAGCTTAGGAGGGGCCAATCAGCCCCAGCATTTT
>-|TRBJ1-1|-|TRBV5-5
CASSLIGETMNTEAFF
TGTGCCAGCAGCTTGATAGGAGAGACCATGAACACTGAAGCTTTCTTT
>-|TRBJ1-2|-|TRBV7-2
CASRPTGTEGYTF
TGTGCCAGCAGGCCCACAGGGACCGAGGGCTACACCTTC
>few|TRBJ2-5|TRBD1|TRBV7-6
CASSMGTDTQYF
TGTGCCAGCAGCATGGGGACAGACACCCAGTACTTC
>-|TRBJ2-1|-|TRBV7-3
CASSSLPLEGGYNEQFF
TGTGCCAGCAGCTCCCTCCCCTTAGAAGGGGGCTACAATGAGCAGTTCTTC
>few|TRBJ1-1|-|TRBV6-6
CASSYANMNTEAFF
TGTGCCAGCAGTTATGCAAACATGAACACTGAAGCTTTCTTT
>-|TRBJ1-2|-|TRBV28
CASSVAGADNYGYTF
TGTGCCAGCTCTGTCGCAGGGGCCGATAACTATGGCTACACCTTC
>few|TRBJ1-1|-|TRBV12-3/TRBV12-4
CAKVGGGLRAFF
TGTGCCAAAGTCGGAGGGGGGCTTCGAGCTTTCTTT
>-|TRBJ1-2|-|TRBV27
CASTKGGRNGYTF
TGTGCCAGCACAAAAGGGGGGCGTAATGGCTACACCTTC
>-|TRBJ1-1|TRBD1|TRBV7-6
CASSSSRYRGFFEAFF
TGTGCCAGCAGCTCTAGCCGGTACAGGGGTTTCTTTGAAGCTTTCTTT
>-|TRBJ1-6|-|TRBV27
CASSLSNGHNSPLHF
TGTGCCAGCAGTTTATCCAACGGACATAATTCACCCCTCCACTTT
>few|TRBJ2-5|-|TRBV7-2
CASSFQHGGPPRGETQYF
TGTGCCAGCAGCTTTCAACACGGGGGACCCCCGCGGGGAGAGACCCAGTACTTC
>few|TRBJ2-1|-|TRBV27
CASSWSRNEQFF
TGTGCCAGCAGTTGGAGTAGGAATGAGCAGTTCTTC
>few|TRBJ1-5|-|TRBV12-3/TRBV12-4
CASSSPGTDLNYSNQPQHF
TGTGCCAGCAGTTCCCCCGGGACGGACTTAAATTATAGCAATCAGCCCCAGCATTTT
>-|TRBJ2-2|TRBD1|TRBV7-2
CASSPQGGQGAPGELFF
TGTGCCAGCAGCCCCCAGGGGGGACAGGGGGCTCCCGGGGAGCTGTTTTTT
>-|TRBJ1-6|TRBD1|TRBV4-3
CASSQDRGGGSPLHF
TGCGCCAGCAGCCAAGATCGAGGGGGCGGGTCACCCCTCCACTTT
>few|TRBJ1-5|-|TRBV27
CASSHGPSRDSNQPQHF
TGTGCCAGCAGTCACGGTCCCTCCCGGGACAGCAATCAGCCCCAGCATTTT
>-|TRBJ1-5|TRBD1|TRBV7-9
CASSRDSYSNQPQHF
TGTGCCAGCAGCCGGGACAGCTATAGCAATCAGCCCCAGCATTTT
>-|TRBJ2-7|TRBD1|TRBV6-2/TRBV6-3
CASSFWTGRYEQYF
TGTGCCAGCAGTTTCTGGACAGGCAGATACGAGCAGTACTTC
>few|TRBJ1-3|-|TRBV6-1
CASSEELGGGNTIYF
TGTGCCAGCAGTGAAGAGCTGGGAGGTGGAAACACCATATATTTT
>few|TRBJ2-5|-|TRBV7-2
CASSLNSYQETQYF
TGTGCCAGCAGCTTAAACAGCTACCAAGAGACCCAGTACTTC
>few|TRBJ1-1|-|TRBV7-3
CASSLEAGNTEAFF
TGTGCCAGCAGCTTAGAGGCTGGGAACACTGAAGCTTTCTTT
>few|TRBJ1-1|-|TRBV7-8
CASSLVGEFTEAFF
TGTGCCAGCAGCTTAGTGGGGGAATTCACTGAAGCTTTCTTT
>-|TRBJ2-1|-|TRBV5-6
CASSSEVQGNEQFF
TGTGCCAGCAGCTCCGAAGTGCAGGGCAATGAGCAGTTCTTC
>few|TRBJ2-1|TRBD2|TRBV6-5
CASSVSGGPRNEQFF
TGTGCCAGCAGTGTTAGCGGGGGCCCTAGGAATGAGCAGTTCTTC
>-|TRBJ1-1|-|TRBV2
CATVPGHLNTEAFF
TGTGCCACCGTCCCGGGACACCTGAACACTGAAGCTTTCTTT
>-|TRBJ1-1|-|TRBV7-2
CASSLNHRVNTEAFF
TGTGCCAGCAGCCTAAACCACAGGGTGAACACTGAAGCTTTCTTT
>few|TRBJ1-1|-|TRBV27
CASSLARAGPNTEAFF
TGTGCCAGCAGTTTAGCCCGGGCAGGGCCGAACACTGAAGCTTTCTTT
>-|TRBJ2-1|-|TRBV12-3/TRBV12-4
CASSTSRELGDEQFF
TGTGCCAGCAGCACAAGCAGGGAGTTAGGCGATGAGCAGTTCTTC
>few|TRBJ1-1|TRBD1|TRBV10-2
CASSETGLAFF
TGCGCCAGCAGCGAGACAGGGTTAGCTTTCTTT